The 7 T cell receptor beta chains below were found in one sample sequenced in a study of post-analysis software for immune sequencing data. TCR beta cDNA libraries had unique molecular identifiers. TCRdb re-called the PCR reads through MiXCR, storing one row per CDR3 protein. Of hundreds of thousands of distinct CDR3 sequences listed, under 70% are singletons. No cognate antigen is known for these TCRs. General study findings and limits: Five or six TRBV segments appeared more often in patients than in controls, and TRBV5-6, TRBV5-1 and TRBV20-1 were among these.

The specimen sequenced was blood. These receptors were taken from a girl between 10 and 17 years old with multiple sclerosis.

The sample holds a few counts of this clonotype. The chain combines TRBV20-1 with TRBJ2-7; D might be TRBD2 (6 bases). The CDR3 contains 16 residues. Looked up from germline, CDR1 is DFQATT and CDR2 is SNEGSKA (reference sequence). With 6 bases removed from V and 0 bases from J, the gap between germline ends came to 21 bases. The DNA for the CDR3 is TGCAGTGCCCCGAGGGGCGGGACGGAGGTCTCCTACGAGCAGTACTTC. Translating gives CSAPRGGTEVSYEQYF.

The CDR3, as DNA: TGTGCCAGCAGTATACAGAGTAACACTGAAGCTTTCTTT. Its translation is CASSIQSNTEAFF. The chain couples TRBV27 to TRBJ1-1; no clear D gene. From germline, CDR1 is MNHEY and CDR2 SMNVEV (reference sequence). The CDR3 contains 13 residues. Trimming took off 5 bases at V and 2 bases at J, with 9 bases between the two ends.

In regard to this clonotype: At one end the junction does not follow the germline gene, possibly because of a read error. This chain joins TRBV10-1 and TRBJ2-4; 9 nucleotides align to TRBD2. The germline V gene encodes CDR1 WNHNN and CDR2 SYGVQD (reference sequence). There are 17 residues in the CDR3. The CDR3 region is CTSSESAGGPGWNIQYF. CDR3 sequence (DNA): TGCACCAGCAGTGAGTCGGCGGGAGGGCCGGGCTGGAACATTCAGTACTTC.

Note on this clonotype: This clone may be a read error of a much larger clone one base away. The chain combines TRBV6-2 or TRBV6-3 with TRBJ2-4; D unresolved. The DNA end favors TRBJ2-7, so the J call may be wrong. This CDR3 spans 11 amino acids. CDR1 and CDR2 from the germline V gene are MNHEY and SVGEGT. The CDR3 loop reads CASSHTHEQYF. Here the CDR3 DNA reads TGTGCCAGCAGCCACACCCACGAGCAGTACTTC.

The rearrangement joins TRBV5-1 to TRBJ2-7; a possible D gene is TRBD2 (6 bases). The germline CDR1 and CDR2 sequences are SGHRS and YFSETQ. V dropped 0 bases and J dropped 4 bases, with 20 bases sitting between them. The CDR3 length is 17 residues. The DNA of the CDR3 is TGCGCCAGCAGCTTGGTGTCGGGAGATAGTCCGGTTTACGAGCAGTACTTC. Amino acid sequence: CASSLVSGDSPVYEQYF.

The chain combines TRBV7-2 with TRBJ2-1, with 12 bases that match TRBD2. There are 13 residues in the CDR3. Losses at the gene ends were 5 bases for V and 13 bases for J; bases not matched to a gene: 6. Germline CDR1 and CDR2: SGHTA and FQGNSA. The CDR3 DNA sequence: TGTGCCAGCAGCCCGACTAGCGGGGGATCTCAGTTCTTC. Translation: CASSPTSGGSQFF.

This chain links TRBV21-1 with TRBJ2-3; the D segment call TRBD2 is taken from the table without a DNA check. TRBV21-1 is given as a pseudogene. This CDR3 has 16 residues. CDR3 in DNA: TGTGCCAGCAGCAGCTTGGGAGCGGGGGTCCCAGATACGCAGTATTTT. Amino acids: CASSSLGAGVPDTQYF.